The clone carrying this TCR beta chain was counted between two and nine times. What it binds is not known. TCRdb independently ran MiXCR on the 5' RACE reads; one entry per CDR3 protein. Among 20,000 to 25,000 distinct CDR3 sequences listed, roughly 29% were seen once. Germline V gives CDR1 MNHEY, CDR2 SMNVEV (reference sequence). The CDR3 is 16 residues long. With 1 base removed from V and 2 bases from J, the gap between germline ends came to 12 bases. Whole-study results and caveats: Tumor Treg TCRs overlapped most with tumor naive CD4+ cells. Whole repertoires were not studied in the larger cohort, only one V-J beta rearrangement. Tumor memory CD4+ T cell TCR gene usage was found to cluster with blood and lymph node memory CD4+ cells and with lymph node naive CD4+ cells.

This receptor was taken from a female donor with breast cancer. The chain uses TRBV27 and TRBJ2-1; maybe TRBD2 (5 bases). Sequencing was done on a sample of tumor-infiltrating naive CD4+ T cells sorted from the breast tumor. Subset here: naive CD4+ T cells, CD4+CD45RA+CD25-. The CDR3 region is CASSLLGLATYNEQFF. Written as DNA, the CDR3 is TGTGCCAGCAGTTTATTAGGGCTAGCCACCTACAATGAGCAGTTCTTC.